Included here is one T cell receptor beta chain sequence, with context. Its antigen is as yet unknown. Germline lookup yields CDR1 MNHEY and CDR2 SMNVEV (reference sequence). V was cut by 5 bases and J by 3 bases, with 11 bases left in between. This CDR3 has 14 residues. Every single patient, without exception, relapsed after autologous stem cell transplantation, and brentuximab vedotin exposure varied. Purification of CD4+ T cells from thawed PBMCs was achieved by magnetic negative selection. Progressive disease, partial response or complete response was each patient's best response. TCRdb keeps only in-frame clones here, not all; method: immunoSEQ multiplex PCR. The data hold around 17,000 clones, with 85% observed a single time. The sample comes from a study of PD-1 blockade in classical Hodgkin lymphoma. About the study: The study gave patients nivolumab 3 mg/kg intravenously every 2 weeks. General study results and limits: The authors have not defined what causes the repertoire differences, possibly disease activity or prior therapy.

The receptor was isolated from a human donor with classical Hodgkin lymphoma. V is TRBV27 and J is TRBJ2-1; the D is unclear. Sequences were derived from CD4+ T cells from blood, sampled at baseline. CDR3 region: CASSPLAGYNEQFF. CDR3 in DNA: TGTGCCAGCAGTCCCCTGGCCGGCTACAATGAGCAGTTCTTC.